The 9 T cell receptor beta chains presented below share a single source sample, sequenced in a study of identical twins. A single record per CDR3 protein comes from TCRdb applying MiXCR to the 5' RACE reads. This table holds hundreds of thousands of distinct CDR3 sequences, 11% to 15% found once. The specimen sequenced was memory (CD45RO+) T cells sorted from blood. All receptors derive from a woman aged 18-29 years in good health.

This chain uses TRBV6-5 with TRBJ2-1; D may be TRBD2 (6 bases). This CDR3 comprises 12 residues. V was cut by 6 bases and J by 12 bases, with 15 bases left in between. Germline V CDR1 and CDR2: MNHEY, SVGAGI. The CDR3 nucleotides read TGTGCCAGCAGAAACGACCGGGGGAGGCAGTTCTTC. Its protein product is CASRNDRGRQFF.

The sample holds a few counts of this clonotype. The genes are TRBV3-1 and TRBJ1-2, with D uncertain. Germline V CDR1 and CDR2: LGHDT, YNNKEL (reference sequence). CDR3 length: 11 amino acids. The germline V and J ends were trimmed by 1 base and 8 bases, with 5 bases remaining between them. CDR3 residues: CASSQVGGYTF. For the CDR3, the DNA is TGTGCCAGCAGCCAAGTTGGCGGCTACACCTTC.

The chain has TRBV20-1 and TRBJ2-2; TRBD2 matches 7 bases. The V and J ends lost 6 bases and 3 bases, in that order; junction bases with no gene match: 10. The CDR3 length is 15 residues. CDR1 is DFQATT and CDR2 is SNEGSKA in the germline V gene (reference sequence). The CDR3 DNA reads as TGCAGTGCCTTGGGACTAAACATCGACACCGGGGAGCTGTTTTTT. Its translation is CSALGLNIDTGELFF.

This clonotype has ten or more counts. The chain is built from TRBV5-1 and TRBJ2-7, with a weak D call TRBD2 (6 bases). This CDR3 is built from 14 residues. CDR1 is SGHRS, CDR2 YFSETQ, per germline. Trimming removed 0 bases from V and 1 base from J, with 8 bases in between. CDR3 nucleotide sequence: TGCGCCAGCAGCTTGGGTGCGGGATCCTACGAGCAGTACTTC. Residues: CASSLGAGSYEQYF.

This clonotype occurred a few times. The gene calls are TRBV3-1 and TRBJ2-3, with D possibly called TRBD1 or TRBD2 (5 bases each). The V gene's germline CDR1 is LGHDT and CDR2 YNNKEL (reference sequence). Trimming removed 1 base from V and 7 bases from J, with 12 bases in between. The CDR3 covers 14 residues. This CDR3 reads CASSQGGDLNTQYF. CDR3 coding DNA: TGTGCCAGCAGCCAAGGAGGGGACCTTAATACGCAGTATTTT.

This chain connects TRBV10-3 to TRBJ2-6; D perhaps matches TRBD1 (6 bases). Germline CDR1 is ENHRY and CDR2 is SYGVKD. The CDR3 has 14 amino acids. V shed 6 bases and J shed 4 bases, with 10 bases lying between them. CDR3 loop: CAISYRAGANVLTF. The CDR3 DNA reads as TGTGCCATCAGCTACAGGGCCGGGGCCAACGTCCTGACTTTC.

The chain couples TRBV2 to TRBJ1-1; D is undetermined. Between the trimmed V and J ends, which lost 3 bases and 6 bases, there was a span of 11 bases. The CDR3 is made up of 13 amino acids. Per germline, CDR1 SNHLY and CDR2 FYNNEI. The CDR3, as DNA: TGTGCCAGCAGTGACGGCTACAGTTCTGAAGCTTTCTTT. Amino acids: CASSDGYSSEAFF.

This clonotype was seen only a few times. The chain is built from TRBV15 and TRBJ2-4; a weak D match, TRBD1 (5 bases). Germline-derived CDR1 and CDR2 are LNHNV and YYDKDF (reference sequence). V lost 1 base and J lost 0, with 7 bases in between. This CDR3 region has 15 residues. CDR3 protein: CATSRAGRAKNIQYF. Here the CDR3 DNA reads TGTGCCACCAGCAGAGCAGGGCGAGCCAAAAACATTCAGTACTTC.

This clonotype was detected ten times or more. The chain combines TRBV5-6 with TRBJ2-5; D uncertain. The germline CDR1 and CDR2 sequences are SGHDT and YYEEEE. This CDR3 contains 13 residues. Trimming took off 0 bases at V and 9 bases at J, with 12 bases between the two ends. The CDR3 reads CASSLDHSGAQYF. The DNA of the CDR3 is TGTGCCAGCAGCTTGGACCACTCTGGGGCCCAGTACTTC.